This T cell receptor beta chain was documented in a study of blood T cell repertoires in COVID-19. Turning to the study itself: Both acute and convalescent COVID-19 samples were obtained from the United States, Italy and Spain. PBMCs, B-cell-depleted T cells, or T cells were the source of the cDNA or gDNA that made up the material.

In the authors' workflow: Amplification from reference gene primers served as the basis for estimated nucleated cell counts. Generated by immunoSEQ multiplex PCR, the TCRdb table keeps only in-frame clones and is missing some. The V and J calls and clone size come from that table; D and trimming were worked out from the DNA. The sample shows some 100,000 clones, approximately 86% of them seen only once. Trimming stripped 0 bases from V and 2 bases from J, with 6 bases between. This CDR3 contains 14 residues. CDR1 and CDR2 (germline): SGHRS, YFSETQ. This clone has only one observation. This clonotype was obtained from a woman aged 70-85 years with acute or convalescent COVID-19. Sequences were obtained from peripheral blood. The V and J genes are TRBV5-1 and TRBJ2-1, with D perhaps TRBD1 (5 bases). The CDR3 DNA sequence: TGCGCCAGCAGCTTGGGACAGACCTACAATGAGCAGTTCTTC. Translated: CASSLGQTYNEQFF.